The 8 T cell receptor beta chains given below trace back to one sample, sequenced in a study of T cells after yellow fever vaccination. TCRdb redid the calling of the 5' RACE reads with MiXCR, one entry per CDR3 protein. The sample has approximately 550,000 distinct CDR3 sequences, 15% to 20% seen once. The sample here was PBMCs, taken 15 days after the yellow fever booster vaccination. Source of these receptors: a man between 25 and 39 years old who received the YFV17D yellow fever vaccine.

The chain joins TRBV12-3 or TRBV12-4 to TRBJ2-7; 9 positions agree with TRBD2. The length of the CDR3 is 15 residues. V was clipped by 2 bases and J by 2 bases; unmatched bases: 4. CDR3 residues: CASSLPAGGPYEQYF. In DNA, the CDR3 is TGTGCCAGCAGTTTACCTGCGGGAGGGCCCTACGAGCAGTACTTC.

The sample holds a few counts of this clonotype. The chain combines TRBV7-6 with TRBJ2-7; D call uncertain. From germline, CDR1 is SGHVS and CDR2 FNYEAQ. Trimming took off 5 bases at V and 6 bases at J, with 14 bases between the two ends. The CDR3 contains 13 residues. CDR3 loop: CASSLGSGLEQYF. CDR3 DNA: TGTGCCAGCAGCCTAGGGTCAGGTCTCGAGCAGTACTTC.

The chain combines TRBV7-9 with TRBJ2-1, with D tentatively TRBD2 (6 bases). Germline CDR1 SEHNR, CDR2 FQNEAQ (reference sequence). This CDR3 comprises 15 residues. The ends were cut back, 10 bases at V and 0 bases at J, with 16 bases in the middle. The CDR3 nucleotides are TGTGCCATCACGGGCCTTAGCGGCTCCTACAATGAGCAGTTCTTC. Translated: CAITGLSGSYNEQFF.

This chain uses TRBV11-2 with TRBJ2-3, with D uncertain. Germline V gene data show CDR1 as SGHAT and CDR2 as FQNNGV. CDR3 size: 12 residues. V was trimmed by 6 bases and J by 12 bases, leaving 16 bases between them. CDR3 loop: CASSKGLGGQYF. The CDR3 DNA reads as TGTGCCAGCAGTAAAGGCCTCGGCGGTCAGTATTTT.

In its sample, this clonotype was seen a few times. The V gene is TRBV10-3, the J gene TRBJ2-7; D might be TRBD2 (6 bases). The ends were cut back, 7 bases at V and 1 base at J, with 14 bases in the middle. Germline values: CDR1 ENHRY, CDR2 SYGVKD. The CDR3 extends over 14 amino acids. The CDR3 DNA reads TGTGCCATCAAGGCTTCGACTAGTTCCTACGAGCAGTACTTC. Its translation is CAIKASTSSYEQYF.

J is TRBJ2-3 and V is TRBV12-3 or TRBV12-4; D is perhaps TRBD2 (6 bases). V lost 6 bases and J lost 6, with 19 bases in between. CDR3 length: 15 amino acids. The CDR3 loop is CASRPGTGGLDTQYF. For the CDR3, the DNA is TGTGCCAGCAGACCCGGGACTGGGGGATTGGATACGCAGTATTTT.

The gene calls are TRBV2 and TRBJ1-5; D remains ambiguous. This CDR3 contains 14 residues. Germline CDR1 and CDR2: SNHLY and FYNNEI. Deletions cut 11 bases from V and 2 bases from J, with 16 bases between. The CDR3 reads CASDPGGRNQPQHF. The CDR3 coding sequence is TGTGCCTCCGATCCGGGCGGACGCAATCAGCCCCAGCATTTT. Based on the CDR3 plus reference TRBV2 and TRBJ1-5, the full variable domain is EPEVTQTPSHQVTQMGQEVILRCVPISNHLYFYWYRQILGQKVEFLVSFYNNEISEKSEIFDDQFSVERPDGSNFTLKIRSTKLEDSAMYFCASDPGGRNQPQHFGDGTRLSIL.

This clonotype was seen a few times. The chain joins TRBV18 to TRBJ2-7, with D maybe TRBD2 (5 bases). CDR1 and CDR2 (germline): KGHSH, LQKENI. CDR3 length equals 15 residues. Trimming shortened V by 3 bases and J by 2 bases, and 14 bases separated the two germline ends. In DNA, the CDR3 is TGTGCCAGCTCACCCCTAGCCGGGCTAACCTACGAGCAGTACTTC. Translation gives CASSPLAGLTYEQYF.